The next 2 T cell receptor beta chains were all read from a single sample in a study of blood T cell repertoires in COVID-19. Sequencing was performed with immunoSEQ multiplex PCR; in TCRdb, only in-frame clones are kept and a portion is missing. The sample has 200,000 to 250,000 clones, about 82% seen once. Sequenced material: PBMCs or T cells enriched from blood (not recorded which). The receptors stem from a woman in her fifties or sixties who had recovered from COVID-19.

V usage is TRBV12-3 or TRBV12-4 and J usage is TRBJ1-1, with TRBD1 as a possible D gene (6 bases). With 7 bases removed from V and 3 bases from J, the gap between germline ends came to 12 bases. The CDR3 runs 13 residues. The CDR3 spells CASTEQGDTEAFF. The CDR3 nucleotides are TGTGCCAGCACCGAACAGGGCGACACTGAAGCTTTCTTT.

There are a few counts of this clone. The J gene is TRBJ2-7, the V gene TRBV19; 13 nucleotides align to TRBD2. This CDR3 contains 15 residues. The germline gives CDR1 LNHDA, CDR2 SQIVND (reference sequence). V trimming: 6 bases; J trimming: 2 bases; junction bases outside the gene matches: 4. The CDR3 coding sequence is TGTGCCAGTAGATCACTAGCGGGAGGGCCCTACGAGCAGTACTTC. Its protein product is CASRSLAGGPYEQYF.